These 27 T cell receptor beta chains share one sample of origin, sequenced in a study of shared clonotypes between healthy human individuals. Assay: immunoSEQ multiplex PCR; the TCRdb copy retains only in-frame clones and omits some. The table records 1.5 million to 2.5 million clones, 85% to 95% of them present only once. Positively selected for CCR7, the CD45RO-negative cells used as naive CD8 cells excluded terminally differentiated effector memory CD45RA+ cells. Material for sequencing was naive CD8+ T cells sorted from blood. These receptors were collected from a man younger than 30 in good health.

The chain employs TRBV28 and TRBJ2-1; D remains unclear. CDR3 length: 13 residues. Germline CDR1 reads MDHEN; CDR2 reads SYDVKM. The ends were cut back, 3 bases at V and 7 bases at J, with 10 bases in the middle. The CDR3 loop is CASSFLGGNEQFF. CDR3 sequence (DNA): TGTGCCAGCAGTTTCTTGGGTGGGAATGAGCAGTTCTTC.

The V and J genes are TRBV28 and TRBJ1-1, with TRBD1 matching over 9 bases. V shed 3 bases, J shed 5 bases, and the junction held 4 bases outside the gene matches. Germline values: CDR1 MDHEN, CDR2 SYDVKM. The CDR3 has 14 amino acids. The CDR3 nucleotides are TGTGCCAGCAGTTTGAGACAGGGGGATACTGAAGCTTTCTTT. Amino acid sequence: CASSLRQGDTEAFF.

This sequence joins TRBV9 and TRBJ1-6; TRBD1 might be the D (5 bases). The CDR3 is 15 amino acids. The V end was cut by 3 bases, the J end by 8 bases, with 15 bases between. Germline V CDR1 and CDR2: SGDLS, YYNGEE. The CDR3 loop is CASSGRDGADSPLHF. Here the CDR3 DNA reads TGTGCCAGCAGCGGCCGGGACGGGGCGGATTCACCCCTCCACTTT.

The gene calls are TRBV5-1 and TRBJ2-5, with TRBD2 matching over 7 bases. Per the germline V gene, CDR1 is SGHRS and CDR2 is YFSETQ. The CDR3 covers 14 residues. Trimming took 4 bases from V and 13 from J; bases not matched to a gene: 16. In nucleotides, the CDR3 is TGCGCCAGCAGCCAGGAGAACGAAGCGGGACCAACGTACTTC. Its protein product is CASSQENEAGPTYF.

The chain uses TRBV29-1 and TRBJ1-2, with no clear D. Trimming shortened V by 4 bases and J by 3 bases, and 9 bases separated the two germline ends. The CDR3 is 12 amino acids. Germline-derived CDR1 and CDR2 are SQVTM and ANQGSEA. CDR3 amino acids: CSVGEEDYGYTF. In DNA, the CDR3 is TGCAGCGTTGGGGAGGAAGACTATGGCTACACCTTC.

The V gene is TRBV28, the J gene TRBJ2-1; perhaps TRBD1 as D (5 bases). Germline V gene data show CDR1 as MDHEN and CDR2 as SYDVKM. Between the trimmed V and J ends, which lost 2 bases and 9 bases, there was a span of 14 bases. This CDR3 comprises 14 residues. The CDR3 loop is CASSLGRGWGEQFF. CDR3 sequence (DNA): TGTGCCAGCAGTTTAGGTAGGGGCTGGGGTGAGCAGTTCTTC.

V gene TRBV27 combines with J gene TRBJ2-7, with TRBD2 matching 7 bases. This CDR3 has 14 residues. In germline, CDR1 is MNHEY, CDR2 SMNVEV (reference sequence). The V segment lost 2 bases and the J segment 3 bases; nucleotides outside the gene matches: 4. The DNA for the CDR3 is TGTGCCAGCAGTTTACAGGGAGGGCTCTACGAGCAGTACTTC. Amino acid sequence: CASSLQGGLYEQYF.

The chain carries TRBV10-1 and TRBJ1-1, with D possibly matching TRBD1 (6 bases). This CDR3 contains 14 residues. The germline V gene encodes CDR1 WNHNN and CDR2 SYGVQD (reference sequence). Trimming stripped 2 bases from V and 5 bases from J, with 12 bases between. This CDR3 reads CASSEDNRETEAFF. In DNA form, the CDR3 reads TGCGCCAGCAGTGAGGATAACAGGGAAACTGAAGCTTTCTTT.

The V call is TRBV7-8, the J call TRBJ2-7, with unresolved D. The CDR3 has 13 amino acids. Germline-derived CDR1 and CDR2 are SGHVS and FQNEAQ. With 5 bases removed from V and 2 bases from J, the gap between germline ends came to 10 bases. In DNA form, the CDR3 reads TGTGCCAGCAGCCGGAAACCCGCCTACGAGCAGTACTTC. Protein sequence: CASSRKPAYEQYF.

V and J are TRBV7-8 and TRBJ1-5; 7 positions agree with TRBD1. The V gene end was trimmed by 5 bases and the J gene end by 4 bases; junction bases not matched to a gene: 8. In germline, CDR1 is SGHVS, CDR2 FQNEAQ. The CDR3 sequence is 15 residues long. As DNA, the CDR3 is TGTGCCAGCAGCACAGAGGGGGCCGGAAATCAGCCCCAGCATTTT. The encoded protein is CASSTEGAGNQPQHF. Full variable domain (remainder filled in from reference TRBV7-8 and TRBJ1-5): GAGVSQSPRYKVAKRGQDVALRCDPISGHVSLFWYQQALGQGPEFLTYFQNEAQLDKSGLPSDRFFAERPEGSVSTLKIQRTQQEDSAVYLCASSTEGAGNQPQHFGDGTRLSIL.

The chain has TRBV30 and TRBJ1-5; a weak D match, TRBD1 (6 bases). Trimming took 7 bases from V and 1 from J, leaving 29 bases between them. In germline, CDR1 is GTSNPN, CDR2 SVGIG (reference sequence). The CDR3 is 19 amino acids. The CDR3 is CASMYPGAETGRSNQPQHF. In DNA, the CDR3 is TGTGCCTCGATGTATCCTGGAGCCGAAACAGGGAGGAGCAATCAGCCCCAGCATTTT.

The chain recombines TRBV27 with TRBJ2-2, with 8 bases identical to TRBD1. The ends lost 0 bases at V and 5 bases at J; junction bases unmatched: 8. The CDR3 runs 17 residues. Looked up from germline, CDR1 is MNHEY and CDR2 is SMNVEV (reference sequence). CDR3 loop: CASSLSQGAWRTGELFF. As DNA, the CDR3 is TGTGCCAGCAGTTTATCCCAGGGGGCTTGGAGAACCGGGGAGCTGTTTTTT.

The V and J genes are TRBV7-9 and TRBJ2-2; D remains ambiguous. The germline V gene has CDR1 SEHNR and CDR2 FQNEAQ (reference sequence). The CDR3 extends over 15 amino acids. V was cut by 4 bases and J by 2 bases, with 11 bases left in between. CDR3 sequence: CASSSPWENTGELFF. The CDR3 region has the DNA TGTGCCAGCAGCTCTCCTTGGGAAAACACCGGGGAGCTGTTTTTT. The variable domain in full, with the rest retrieved from reference TRBV7-9 and TRBJ2-2, is DTGVSQNPRHKITKRGQNVTFRCDPISEHNRLYWYRQTLGQGPEFLTYFQNEAQLEKSRLLSDRFSAERPKGSFSTLEIQRTEQGDSAMYLCASSSPWENTGELFFGEGSRLTVL.

The chain has TRBV5-1 and TRBJ1-3; TRBD1 is a possible D gene (5 bases). The CDR3 runs 15 residues. Trimming took off 5 bases at V and 4 bases at J, with 16 bases between the two ends. The germline gives CDR1 SGHRS, CDR2 YFSETQ. The DNA for the CDR3 is TGCGCCAGCAGATATACCGGGACTGAGGGAAACACCATATATTTT. Its protein product is CASRYTGTEGNTIYF.

As concerns this clone: The same CDR3 also results from other DNA sequences found in this sample. The chain uses TRBV6-1 and TRBJ2-7, with unresolved D. The CDR3 runs to 13 residues. V dropped 0 bases and J dropped 3 bases, with 6 bases sitting between them. Germline values: CDR1 MNHNS, CDR2 SASEGT. Here the CDR3 DNA reads TGTGCCAGCAGTGAAGCGCGCAGCTACGAGCAGTACTTC. Translated: CASSEARSYEQYF.

The chain has TRBV5-8 and TRBJ2-7; 11 bases line up with TRBD2. This CDR3 is 15 amino acids long. The trim removed 4 bases at V and 9 bases at J, leaving 12 bases unmatched. Germline values: CDR1 SGHTS, CDR2 YDEGEE. CDR3 nucleotides: TGTGCCAGCAGCCCGGGACTAGCGGAGTGGGAGGGGCAGTACTTC. Its protein product is CASSPGLAEWEGQYF.

V and J are TRBV11-2 and TRBJ1-3; D call uncertain. The CDR3 spans 16 residues. Trimming pared 0 bases from V and 0 bases from J, leaving 9 bases between. Germline CDR1 SGHAT, CDR2 FQNNGV. CDR3: CASSLDGALSGNTIYF. The CDR3 DNA reads TGTGCCAGCAGCTTAGATGGAGCACTCTCTGGAAACACCATATATTTT.

Notes on this clone: A junction end diverges from the germline sequence, so it may reflect a read error. This chain connects TRBV6-1 to TRBJ2-1, with D perhaps TRBD1 or TRBD2 (5 bases each). Per germline, CDR1 MNHNS and CDR2 SASEGT. This CDR3 has 14 amino acids. The CDR3 bases are TGTGCCAGCAGGGAAGGACAAGTCGGGGATGAGCAGTTCTTC. Amino acid sequence: CASREGQVGDEQFF.

The chain's CDR3 is CAWDSTGQIGETQYF. CDR3 sequence (DNA): TGTGCCTGGGATTCGACGGGGCAAATTGGGGAGACCCAGTACTTC. This chain links TRBV30 with TRBJ2-5; D is possibly TRBD1 or TRBD2 (5 bases each). Looked up from germline, CDR1 is GTSNPN and CDR2 is SVGIG (reference sequence). The CDR3 length is 15 residues. V dropped 5 bases and J dropped 5 bases, with 21 bases sitting between them.

The chain employs TRBV28 and TRBJ2-1; D remains unclear. The germline V and J ends were trimmed by 6 bases and 6 bases, with 18 bases remaining between them. CDR1 MDHEN and CDR2 SYDVKM come from the germline V gene. This CDR3 comprises 15 residues. This CDR3 reads CASRPADLLPNEQFF. CDR3 in DNA: TGTGCCAGCAGGCCCGCGGACCTTCTTCCCAATGAGCAGTTCTTC.

This clone appeared a few times. The rearrangement uses TRBV27 and TRBJ1-2; no clear D. The CDR3 is made up of 14 amino acids. CDR1 is MNHEY, CDR2 SMNVEV, per germline (reference sequence). Trimming stripped 5 bases from V and 2 bases from J, with 12 bases between. CDR3 protein: CASSPYGGNYGYTF. The CDR3 DNA is TGTGCCAGCAGTCCATATGGAGGCAACTATGGCTACACCTTC.

The J gene is TRBJ2-2, the V gene TRBV25-1, with 9 positions matching TRBD1. Germline loops: CDR1 MGHDK, CDR2 SYGVNS. The V gene end was trimmed by 8 bases and the J gene end by 3 bases; junction bases not matched to a gene: 7. This CDR3 has 15 residues. The CDR3 loop reads CASGGQGPHTGELFF. The CDR3 coding sequence is TGTGCCAGCGGGGGACAGGGCCCTCACACCGGGGAGCTGTTTTTT.

V usage is TRBV6-5 and J usage is TRBJ1-4; 10 bases are shared with TRBD1. Germline V gene sequence: CDR1 MNHEY, CDR2 SVGAGI. The CDR3 has 16 amino acids. With 1 base clipped from V and 7 bases from J, the junction kept 6 bases outside the gene matches. DNA for the CDR3: TGTGCCAGCAGTTACTTGGTGACAGGGGGCGGTGAAAAACTGTTTTTT. Translating gives CASSYLVTGGGEKLFF.

J is TRBJ2-1 and V is TRBV25-1, with D unclear. Germline-derived CDR1 and CDR2 are MGHDK and SYGVNS. Between the trimmed V and J ends, which lost 4 bases and 2 bases, there was a span of 12 bases. This CDR3 comprises 15 residues. The DNA of the CDR3 is TGTGCCAGCAGTGGGCCAGAGGCTGCCTACAATGAGCAGTTCTTC. Translation: CASSGPEAAYNEQFF.

The chain uses TRBV6-4 and TRBJ1-2; D is uncertain. This CDR3 has 12 amino acids. Trimming took off 2 bases at V and 5 bases at J, with 6 bases between the two ends. Germline CDR1 MRHNA, CDR2 SNTAGT. The CDR3 region has the DNA TGTGCCAGCAGTGACGGAACTTATGGCTACACCTTC. It translates to CASSDGTYGYTF.

The chain uses TRBV6-1 and TRBJ2-5; D not resolved. The V end lost 7 bases, the J end lost 3 bases, and 12 bases lay between the germline ends. Germline assignment: CDR1 MNHNS and CDR2 SASEGT. The CDR3 consists of 13 residues. The CDR3, as DNA: TGTGCCAGCACCGATCAATGGGAAGAGACCCAGTACTTC. Translated: CASTDQWEETQYF.

This clone was recorded once. This chain joins TRBV27 and TRBJ1-3; TRBD1 matches 10 bases. Germline V gene sequence: CDR1 MNHEY, CDR2 SMNVEV (reference sequence). The CDR3 has 15 amino acids. The V and J ends lost 9 bases and 7 bases, in that order; junction bases with no gene match: 12. The chain's CDR3 is CASSYDRGLTNTIYF. For the CDR3, the DNA is TGTGCCAGTTCCTACGACAGGGGGCTTACGAACACCATATATTTT.